Presented here are 8 T cell receptor beta chains from one specimen sequenced in a study of T cells in women clearing cervical HPV infection. The table came from immunoSEQ multiplex PCR; TCRdb's copy has only in-frame clones and leaves some out. This repertoire comprises tens of thousands of clones; its ten largest clones make up more than 1.2%. Sequencing was performed on blood buffy coat. These receptors all come from a woman between 18 and 70 years old with a cervical HPV16 infection that either progressed to CIN3+ or cleared (not recorded which).

A note on this clone: The read halts 3 residues ahead of the CDR3 end, with the missing end drawn from the germline J gene. V and J are TRBV20-1 and TRBJ2-4; tentatively, D is TRBD1 (6 bases). Germline CDR1 is DFQATT and CDR2 is SNEGSKA (reference sequence). The CDR3 is made up of 13 amino acids. V lost 8 bases and J 0 bases, leaving 11 bases between the germline ends. The part of the CDR3 DNA that was read is TGCAGTACACAGGGTCTAGCCAAAAACATT. It encodes CSTQGLAKNI. The whole CDR3 sequence reads CSTQGLAKNIQYF.

A note on this clone: From the germline J gene comes the end of the CDR3, since the read stops 3 residues before it. This chain links TRBV10-3 with TRBJ1-1, with 9 bases aligning to TRBD1. Germline V gene lookup returns CDR1 ENHRY and CDR2 SYGVKD. CDR3 length equals 13 residues. The V segment lost 6 bases and the J segment 3 bases; nucleotides outside the gene matches: 2. The CDR3 is CAIRDRGDTEAFF. The sequenced part of the CDR3 DNA is TGTGCCATCAGAGACAGGGGGGACACTGAA.

Notes on this clone: The sequenced fragment ends 3 residues before the CDR3 boundary, so the rest is inferred from the germline J gene. V is TRBV19 and J is TRBJ1-5, with 10 nucleotides matching TRBD1. Germline lookup yields CDR1 LNHDA and CDR2 SQIVND (reference sequence). V dropped 2 bases and J dropped 1; count of bases not matched to a gene: 8. The CDR3 sequence is 18 residues long. The DNA read from the CDR3 is TGTGCCAGTAGTATAACCGGACAGGGGGTCGGAAGCAATCAGCCC. Its translation: CASSITGQGVGSNQP. The whole CDR3 protein reads CASSITGQGVGSNQPQHF.

A remark on this clone: Coverage ceases 3 residues before the CDR3 finishes, and the germline J gene fills in the end. The rearrangement joins TRBV5-1 to TRBJ2-3; a weak D match, TRBD2 (6 bases). The V end lost 5 bases, the J end lost 0 bases, and 16 bases lay between the germline ends. The CDR3 loop spans 16 amino acids. Germline V gives CDR1 SGHRS, CDR2 YFSETQ. The sequenced CDR3 bases are TGCGCCAGCAGTCCGGCGGCGGGGCGTAGCACAGATACG. Translation: CASSPAAGRSTDT. The CDR3, in full, reads CASSPAAGRSTDTQYF.

To note about this clone: The CDR3 end is not reached by the read, which stops 3 residues before it; the germline J gene fills it in. This sequence joins TRBV7-6 and TRBJ2-3, with D maybe TRBD2 (6 bases). The CDR3 covers 14 residues. Per the germline V gene, CDR1 is SGHVS and CDR2 is FNYEAQ. The CDR3 bases that were read are TGTGCCAGCAGCCCGCTGACTAGTGCTGAGACG. As protein: CASSPLTSAET. The whole CDR3 reads CASSPLTSAETQYF.

The chain's CDR3 is CASSLGTSAPGELFF. CDR3 DNA (partial): TGTGCCAGCAGCTTGGGGACTAGCGCCCCCGGGGAG. The chain uses TRBV5-4 and TRBJ2-2; 9 bases match TRBD2. The observed sequence ends 3 residues before the CDR3 terminus, with the missing tail filled in from the germline J gene. Germline V lookup: CDR1 SGHNT, CDR2 YYREEE (reference sequence). Trimming at V came to 0 bases and at J to 6 bases, leaving 3 bases not matched to a gene. The CDR3 covers 15 residues.

Points on this clone: The read ends 3 residues early relative to the CDR3; the germline J gene fills the gap. The chain employs TRBV2 and TRBJ1-2; tentatively, D is TRBD1 (5 bases). The CDR3 runs 14 residues. Germline V gene data show CDR1 as SNHLY and CDR2 as FYNNEI. Trimming took off 2 bases at V and 0 bases at J, with 7 bases between the two ends. Partial CDR3 DNA: TGTGCCAGCAGTGAAAGGGGCGCTAACTATGGC. It yields the protein CASSERGANYG. The full CDR3 is CASSERGANYGYTF.

Incomplete CDR3 DNA: TGTGCCAGCAGCGCAGGGACTATCTACGAG. This sequence encodes CASSAGTIYE. In full, the CDR3 reads CASSAGTIYEQYF. The chain links TRBV5-6 to TRBJ2-7; 7 bases are a match to TRBD2. Coverage ceases 3 residues before the CDR3 finishes, and the germline J gene fills in the end. Per the germline V gene, CDR1 is SGHDT and CDR2 is YYEEEE. The CDR3 consists of 13 residues. The J segment lost 3 bases and the V segment lost 4 bases, leaving 4 bases of the junction unmatched.